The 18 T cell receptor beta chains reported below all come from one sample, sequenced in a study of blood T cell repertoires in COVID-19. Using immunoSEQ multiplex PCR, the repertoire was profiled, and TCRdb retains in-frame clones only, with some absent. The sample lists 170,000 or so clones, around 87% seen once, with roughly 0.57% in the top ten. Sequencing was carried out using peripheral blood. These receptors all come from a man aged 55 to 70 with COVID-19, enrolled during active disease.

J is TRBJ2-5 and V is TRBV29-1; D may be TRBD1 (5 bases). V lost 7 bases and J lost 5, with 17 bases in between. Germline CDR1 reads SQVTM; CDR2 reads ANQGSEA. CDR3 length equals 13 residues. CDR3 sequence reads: CSAPESRGETQYF. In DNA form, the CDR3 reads TGCAGCGCCCCGGAAAGTAGGGGCGAGACCCAGTACTTC.

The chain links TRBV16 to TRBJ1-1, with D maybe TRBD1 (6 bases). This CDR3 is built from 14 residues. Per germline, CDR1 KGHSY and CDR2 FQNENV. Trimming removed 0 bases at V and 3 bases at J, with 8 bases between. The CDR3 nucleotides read TGTGCCAGCAGCCAATCCAGGGGATACACTGAAGCTTTCTTT. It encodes CASSQSRGYTEAFF. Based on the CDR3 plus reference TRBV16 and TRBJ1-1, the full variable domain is GEEVAQTPKHLVRGEGQKAKLYCAPIKGHSYVFWYQQVLKNEFKFLISFQNENVFDETGMPKERFSAKCLPNSPCSLEIQATKLEDSAVYFCASSQSRGYTEAFFGQGTRLTVV.

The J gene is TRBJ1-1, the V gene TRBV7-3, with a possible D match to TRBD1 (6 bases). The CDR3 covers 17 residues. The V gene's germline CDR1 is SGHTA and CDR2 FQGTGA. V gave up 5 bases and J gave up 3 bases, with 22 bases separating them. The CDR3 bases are TGTGCCAGCAGCGCTAATCCCCACAGGGCTGGAGACACTGAAGCTTTCTTT. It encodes CASSANPHRAGDTEAFF. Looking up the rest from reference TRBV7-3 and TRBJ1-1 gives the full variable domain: GAGVSQTPSNKVTEKGKYVELRCDPISGHTALYWYRQSLGQGPEFLIYFQGTGAADDSGLPNDRFFAVRPEGSVSTLKIQRTERGDSAVYLCASSANPHRAGDTEAFFGQGTRLTVV.

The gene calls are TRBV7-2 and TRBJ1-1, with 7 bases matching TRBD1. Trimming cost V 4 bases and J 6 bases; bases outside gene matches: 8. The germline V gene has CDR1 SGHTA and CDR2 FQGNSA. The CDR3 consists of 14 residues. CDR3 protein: CASSSSTGDPEAFF. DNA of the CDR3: TGTGCCAGCAGCTCCAGTACAGGGGACCCTGAAGCTTTCTTT.

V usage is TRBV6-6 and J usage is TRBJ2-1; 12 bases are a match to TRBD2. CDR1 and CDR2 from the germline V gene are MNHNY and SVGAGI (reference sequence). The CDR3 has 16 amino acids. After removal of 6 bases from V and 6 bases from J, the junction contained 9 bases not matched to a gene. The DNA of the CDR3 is TGTGCCAGCAGGGGCCGACTAGCGGGAGACCCCAATGAGCAGTTCTTC. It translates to CASRGRLAGDPNEQFF.

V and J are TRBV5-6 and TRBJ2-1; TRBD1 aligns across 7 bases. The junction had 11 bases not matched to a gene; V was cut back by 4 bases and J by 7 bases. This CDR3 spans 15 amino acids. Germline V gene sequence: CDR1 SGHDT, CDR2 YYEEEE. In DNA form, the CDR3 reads TGTGCCAGCAGCGACAGGGACAGTTGGGTGAATGAGCAGTTCTTC. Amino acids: CASSDRDSWVNEQFF.

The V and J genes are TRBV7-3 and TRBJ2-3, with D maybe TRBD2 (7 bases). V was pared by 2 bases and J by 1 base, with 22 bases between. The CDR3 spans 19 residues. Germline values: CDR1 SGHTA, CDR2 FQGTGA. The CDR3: CASSLLPSRAGAGTDTQYF. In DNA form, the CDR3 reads TGTGCCAGCAGCTTACTACCCTCGAGGGCGGGGGCTGGCACAGATACGCAGTATTTT.

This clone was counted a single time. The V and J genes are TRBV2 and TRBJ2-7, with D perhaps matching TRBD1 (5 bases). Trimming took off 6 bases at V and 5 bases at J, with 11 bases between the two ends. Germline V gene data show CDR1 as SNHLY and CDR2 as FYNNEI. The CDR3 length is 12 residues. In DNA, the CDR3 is TGTGCCAGCAGGGGGCAGGGTCACGAGCAGTACTTC. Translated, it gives CASRGQGHEQYF.

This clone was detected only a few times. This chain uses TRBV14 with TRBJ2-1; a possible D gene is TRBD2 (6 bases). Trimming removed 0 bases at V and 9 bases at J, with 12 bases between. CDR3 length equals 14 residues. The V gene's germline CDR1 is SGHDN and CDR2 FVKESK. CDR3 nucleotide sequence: TGTGCCAGCAGCCAAGACTGGGGGGAGTCTGAGCAGTTCTTC. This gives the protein CASSQDWGESEQFF.

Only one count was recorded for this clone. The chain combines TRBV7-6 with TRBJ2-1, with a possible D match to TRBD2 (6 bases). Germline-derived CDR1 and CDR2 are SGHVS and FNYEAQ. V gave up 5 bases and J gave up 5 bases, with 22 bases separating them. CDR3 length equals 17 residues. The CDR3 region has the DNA TGTGCCAGCAGCCGGGGGTTGGCCCGCGGGCAACACAATGAGCAGTTCTTC. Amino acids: CASSRGLARGQHNEQFF. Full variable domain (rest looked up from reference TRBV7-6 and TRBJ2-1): GAGVSQSPRYKVTKRGQDVALRCDPISGHVSLYWYRQALGQGPEFLTYFNYEAQQDKSGLPNDRFSAERPEGSISTLTIQRTEQRDSAMYRCASSRGLARGQHNEQFFGPGTRLTVL.

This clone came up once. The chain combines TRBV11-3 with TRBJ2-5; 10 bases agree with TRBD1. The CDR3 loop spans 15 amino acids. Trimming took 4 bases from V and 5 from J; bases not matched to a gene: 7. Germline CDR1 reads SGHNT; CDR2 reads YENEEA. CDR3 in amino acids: CASSSGTGDGETQYF. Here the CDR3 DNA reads TGTGCCAGCAGCTCAGGGACAGGGGATGGGGAGACCCAGTACTTC.

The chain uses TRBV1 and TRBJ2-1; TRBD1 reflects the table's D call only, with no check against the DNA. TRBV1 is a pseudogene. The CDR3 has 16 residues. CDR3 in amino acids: CTSSQDLRGTNNEQFF. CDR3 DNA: TGCACCAGCAGCCAAGATCTCAGGGGGACCAACAATGAGCAGTTCTTC.

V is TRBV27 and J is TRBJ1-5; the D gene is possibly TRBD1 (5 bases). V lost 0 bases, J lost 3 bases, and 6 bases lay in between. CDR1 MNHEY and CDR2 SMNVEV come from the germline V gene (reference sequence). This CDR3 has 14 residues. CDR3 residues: CASSLSGVNQPQHF. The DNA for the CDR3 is TGTGCCAGCAGTTTATCAGGGGTCAATCAGCCCCAGCATTTT.

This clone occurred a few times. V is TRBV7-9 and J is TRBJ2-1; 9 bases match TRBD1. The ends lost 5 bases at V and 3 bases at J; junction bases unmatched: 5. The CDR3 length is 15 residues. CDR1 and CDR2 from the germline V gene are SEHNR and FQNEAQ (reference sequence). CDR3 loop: CASSLDRGIYNEQFF. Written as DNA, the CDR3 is TGTGCCAGCAGCCTTGACAGGGGGATCTACAATGAGCAGTTCTTC.

The CDR3 region has the DNA TGTGCCAGCAGCCCCAGCGGGGCGGAATCGGAGACCCAGTACTTC. Translating gives CASSPSGAESETQYF. This chain connects TRBV6-6 to TRBJ2-5, with 7 bases fitting TRBD2. The CDR3 loop spans 15 amino acids. Unmatched junction bases numbered 12, after V lost 6 bases and J lost 5 bases. Germline V gene data show CDR1 as MNHNY and CDR2 as SVGAGI (reference sequence).

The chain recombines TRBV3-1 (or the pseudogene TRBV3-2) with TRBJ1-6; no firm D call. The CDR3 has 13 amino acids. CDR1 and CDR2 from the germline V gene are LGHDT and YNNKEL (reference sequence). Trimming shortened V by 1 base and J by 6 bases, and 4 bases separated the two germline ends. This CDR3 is CASSQGGNSPLHF. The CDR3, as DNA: TGTGCCAGCAGCCAAGGCGGTAATTCACCCCTCCACTTT.

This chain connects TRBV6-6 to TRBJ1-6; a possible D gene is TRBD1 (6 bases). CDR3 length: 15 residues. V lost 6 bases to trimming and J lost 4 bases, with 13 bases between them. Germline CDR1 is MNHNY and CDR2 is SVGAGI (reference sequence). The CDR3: CASRGGQGYNSPLHF. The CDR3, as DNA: TGTGCCAGCAGGGGGGGGCAGGGGTATAATTCACCCCTCCACTTT.

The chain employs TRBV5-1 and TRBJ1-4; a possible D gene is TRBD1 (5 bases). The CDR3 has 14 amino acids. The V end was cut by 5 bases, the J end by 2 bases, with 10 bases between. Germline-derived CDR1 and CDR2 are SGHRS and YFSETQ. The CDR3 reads CASSIRGTNEKLFF. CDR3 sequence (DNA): TGCGCCAGCAGTATTAGGGGCACTAATGAAAAACTGTTTTTT.